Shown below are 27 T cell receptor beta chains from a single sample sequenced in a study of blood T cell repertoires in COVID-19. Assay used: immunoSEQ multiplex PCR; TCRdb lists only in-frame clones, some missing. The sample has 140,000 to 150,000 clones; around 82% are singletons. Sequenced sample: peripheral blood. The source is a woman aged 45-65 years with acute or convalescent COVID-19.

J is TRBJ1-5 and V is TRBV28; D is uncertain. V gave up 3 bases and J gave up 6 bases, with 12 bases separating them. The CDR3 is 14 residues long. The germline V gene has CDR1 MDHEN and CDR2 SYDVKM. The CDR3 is CASSLGRLSQPQHF. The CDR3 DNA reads TGTGCCAGCAGTTTGGGGAGGTTGTCTCAGCCCCAGCATTTT.

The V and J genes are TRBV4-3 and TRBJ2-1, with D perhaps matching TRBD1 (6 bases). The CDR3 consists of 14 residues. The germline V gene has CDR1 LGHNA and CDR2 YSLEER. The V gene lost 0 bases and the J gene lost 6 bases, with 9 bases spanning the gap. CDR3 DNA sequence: TGCGCCAGCAGCCAAGATTGGACAGTCAATGAGCAGTTCTTC. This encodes CASSQDWTVNEQFF.

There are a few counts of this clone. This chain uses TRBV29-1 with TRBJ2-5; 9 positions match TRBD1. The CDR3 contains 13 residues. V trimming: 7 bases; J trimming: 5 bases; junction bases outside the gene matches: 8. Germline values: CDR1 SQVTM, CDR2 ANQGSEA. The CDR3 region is CSALQGAWETQYF. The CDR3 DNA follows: TGCAGCGCCCTACAGGGGGCTTGGGAGACCCAGTACTTC.

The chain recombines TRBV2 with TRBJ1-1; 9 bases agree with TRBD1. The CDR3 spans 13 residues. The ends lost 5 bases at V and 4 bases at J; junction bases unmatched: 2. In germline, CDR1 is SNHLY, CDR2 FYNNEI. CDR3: CASSRQGGTEAFF. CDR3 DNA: TGTGCCAGCAGTCGACAGGGGGGCACTGAAGCTTTCTTT.

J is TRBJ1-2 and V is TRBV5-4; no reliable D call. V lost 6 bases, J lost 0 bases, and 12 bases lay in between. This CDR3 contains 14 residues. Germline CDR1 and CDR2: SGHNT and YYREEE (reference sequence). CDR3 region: CASKFGSSNYGYTF. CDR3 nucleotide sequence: TGTGCCAGCAAGTTCGGGTCGTCTAACTATGGCTACACCTTC.

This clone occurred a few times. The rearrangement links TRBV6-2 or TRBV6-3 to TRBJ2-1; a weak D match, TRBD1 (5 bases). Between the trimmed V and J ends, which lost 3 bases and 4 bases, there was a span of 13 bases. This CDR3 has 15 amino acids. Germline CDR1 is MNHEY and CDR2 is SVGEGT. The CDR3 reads CASSYFEAGYNEQFF. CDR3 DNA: TGTGCCAGCAGTTATTTCGAGGCAGGGTACAATGAGCAGTTCTTC.

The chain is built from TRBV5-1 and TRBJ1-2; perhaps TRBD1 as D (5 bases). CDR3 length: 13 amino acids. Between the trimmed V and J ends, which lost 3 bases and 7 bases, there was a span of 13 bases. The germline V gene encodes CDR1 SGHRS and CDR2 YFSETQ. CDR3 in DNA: TGCGCCAGCAGCTCGGGGGGGAGCCTTGGCTACACCTTC. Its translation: CASSSGGSLGYTF.

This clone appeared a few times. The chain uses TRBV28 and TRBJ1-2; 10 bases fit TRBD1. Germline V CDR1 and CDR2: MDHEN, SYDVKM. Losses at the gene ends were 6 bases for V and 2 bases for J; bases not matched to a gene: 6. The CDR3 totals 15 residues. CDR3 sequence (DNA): TGTGCCAGCAGAGTAATGGGACAGGGGAACTATGGCTACACCTTC. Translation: CASRVMGQGNYGYTF.

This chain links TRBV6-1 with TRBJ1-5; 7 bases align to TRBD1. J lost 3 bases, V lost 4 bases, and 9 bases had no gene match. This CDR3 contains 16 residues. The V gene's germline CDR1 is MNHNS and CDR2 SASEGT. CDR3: CASSGQGGVFNQPQHF. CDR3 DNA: TGTGCCAGCAGTGGACAGGGTGGGGTATTCAATCAGCCCCAGCATTTT.

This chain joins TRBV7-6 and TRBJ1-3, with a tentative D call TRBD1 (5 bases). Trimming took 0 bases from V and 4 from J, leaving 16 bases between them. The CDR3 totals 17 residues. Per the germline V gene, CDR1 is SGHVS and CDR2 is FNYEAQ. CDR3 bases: TGTGCCAGCAGCTTAGCGTCGACGGACCCAGGGGGAAACACCATATATTTT. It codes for CASSLASTDPGGNTIYF.

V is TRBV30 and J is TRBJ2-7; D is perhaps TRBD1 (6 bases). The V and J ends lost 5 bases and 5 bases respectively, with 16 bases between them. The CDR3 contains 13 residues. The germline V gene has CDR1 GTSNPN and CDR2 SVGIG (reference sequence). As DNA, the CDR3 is TGTGCCTGGGAGGCGGAAGGGGGAGACGAGCAGTACTTC. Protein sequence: CAWEAEGGDEQYF.

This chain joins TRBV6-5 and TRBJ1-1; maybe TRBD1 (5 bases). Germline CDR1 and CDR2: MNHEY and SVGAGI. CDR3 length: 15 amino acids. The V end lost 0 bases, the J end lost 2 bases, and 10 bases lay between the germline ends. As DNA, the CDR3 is TGTGCCAGCAGTTACTCGGCGGGGGTTAACACTGAAGCTTTCTTT. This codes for CASSYSAGVNTEAFF.

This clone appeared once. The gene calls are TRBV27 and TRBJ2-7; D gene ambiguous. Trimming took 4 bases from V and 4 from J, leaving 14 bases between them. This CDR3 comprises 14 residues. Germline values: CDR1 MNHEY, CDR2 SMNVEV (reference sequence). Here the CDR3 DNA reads TGTGCCAGCAGTTCGCGTCCGGAGAATTACGAGCAGTACTTC. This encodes CASSSRPENYEQYF.

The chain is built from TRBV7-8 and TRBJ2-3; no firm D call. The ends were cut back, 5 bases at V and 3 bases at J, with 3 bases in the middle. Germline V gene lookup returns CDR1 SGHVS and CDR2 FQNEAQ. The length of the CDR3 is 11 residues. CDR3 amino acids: CASSPTDTQYF. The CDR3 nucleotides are TGTGCCAGCAGCCCGACAGATACGCAGTATTTT.

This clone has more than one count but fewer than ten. CDR3 DNA: TGTGCCAGCAGCCTAGGGGTTCCGGGTTCAGCAAGCAATCAGCCCCAGCATTTT. It specifies CASSLGVPGSASNQPQHF. This chain connects TRBV14 to TRBJ1-5, with D maybe TRBD1 (5 bases). The CDR3 contains 18 residues. Germline V lookup: CDR1 SGHDN, CDR2 FVKESK. V was trimmed by 4 bases and J by 1 base, leaving 20 bases between them.

The CDR3 DNA is TGTGCCAGCAGCAAGACAGGGGACACAGATACGCAGTATTTT. Translating it yields CASSKTGDTDTQYF. The rearrangement links TRBV6-6 to TRBJ2-3, with TRBD1 matching 8 bases. This CDR3 has 14 amino acids. Germline V lookup: CDR1 MNHNY, CDR2 SVGAGI (reference sequence). Trimming removed 6 bases from V and 2 bases from J; junction bases left unmatched: 4.

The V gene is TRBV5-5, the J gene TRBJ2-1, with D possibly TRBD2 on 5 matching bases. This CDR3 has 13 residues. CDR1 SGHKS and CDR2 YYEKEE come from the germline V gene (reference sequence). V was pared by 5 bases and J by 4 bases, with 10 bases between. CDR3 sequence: CASSTGMYNEQFF. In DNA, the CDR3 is TGTGCCAGCAGTACCGGGATGTACAATGAGCAGTTCTTC.

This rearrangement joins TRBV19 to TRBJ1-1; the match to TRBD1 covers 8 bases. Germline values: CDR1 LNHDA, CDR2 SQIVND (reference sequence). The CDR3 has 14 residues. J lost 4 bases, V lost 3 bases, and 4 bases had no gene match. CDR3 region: CASSIQGAVTEAFF. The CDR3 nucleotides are TGTGCCAGTAGTATCCAGGGGGCTGTCACTGAAGCTTTCTTT.

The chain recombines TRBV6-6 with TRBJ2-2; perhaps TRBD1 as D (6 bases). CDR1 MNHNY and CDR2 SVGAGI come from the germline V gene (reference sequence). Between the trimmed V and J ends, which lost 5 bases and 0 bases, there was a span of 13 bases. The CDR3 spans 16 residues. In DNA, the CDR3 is TGTGCCAGCAGTCCTACCGGGACACCGAACACCGGGGAGCTGTTTTTT. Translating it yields CASSPTGTPNTGELFF.

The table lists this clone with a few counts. The CDR3 nucleotides read TGTGCCAGCAGCTTAATTTTTCGAGGGGGGGGTGGAGAGACCCAGTACTTC. This codes for CASSLIFRGGGGETQYF. The chain is built from TRBV7-2 and TRBJ2-5, with D maybe TRBD2 (7 bases). Per the germline V gene, CDR1 is SGHTA and CDR2 is FQGNSA. This CDR3 region has 17 residues. The V gene lost 2 bases and the J gene lost 4 bases, with 20 bases spanning the gap.

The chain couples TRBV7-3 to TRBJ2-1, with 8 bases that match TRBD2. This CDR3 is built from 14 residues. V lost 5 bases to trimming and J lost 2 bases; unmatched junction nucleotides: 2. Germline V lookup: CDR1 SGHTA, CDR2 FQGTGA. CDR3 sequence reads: CASSTGGAYNEQFF. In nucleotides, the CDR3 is TGTGCCAGCAGCACCGGGGGGGCCTACAATGAGCAGTTCTTC.

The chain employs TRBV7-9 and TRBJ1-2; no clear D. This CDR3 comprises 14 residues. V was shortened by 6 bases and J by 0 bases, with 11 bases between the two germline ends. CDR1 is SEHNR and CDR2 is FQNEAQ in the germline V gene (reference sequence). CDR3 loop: CASRIDTTNYGYTF. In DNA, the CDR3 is TGTGCCAGCAGAATCGACACCACTAACTATGGCTACACCTTC.

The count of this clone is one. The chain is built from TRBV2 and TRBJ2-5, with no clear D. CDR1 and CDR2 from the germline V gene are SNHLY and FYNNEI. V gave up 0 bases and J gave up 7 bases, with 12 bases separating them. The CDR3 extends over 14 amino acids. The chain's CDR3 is CASSEAPPTGTQYF. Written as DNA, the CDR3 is TGTGCCAGCAGTGAAGCTCCTCCGACGGGGACCCAGTACTTC.

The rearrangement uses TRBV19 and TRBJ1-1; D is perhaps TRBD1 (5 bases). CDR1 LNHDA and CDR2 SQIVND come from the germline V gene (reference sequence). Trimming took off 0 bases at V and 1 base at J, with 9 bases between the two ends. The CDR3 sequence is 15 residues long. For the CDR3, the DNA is TGTGCCAGTAGTATAGATCACGGACAGAACACTGAAGCTTTCTTT. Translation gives CASSIDHGQNTEAFF.

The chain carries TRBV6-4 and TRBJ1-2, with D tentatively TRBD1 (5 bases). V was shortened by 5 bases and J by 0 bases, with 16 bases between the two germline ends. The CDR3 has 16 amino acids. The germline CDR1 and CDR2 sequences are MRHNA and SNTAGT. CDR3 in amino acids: CASSLRGSGPNYGYTF. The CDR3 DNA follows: TGTGCCAGCAGTCTACGGGGGTCGGGACCTAACTATGGCTACACCTTC.

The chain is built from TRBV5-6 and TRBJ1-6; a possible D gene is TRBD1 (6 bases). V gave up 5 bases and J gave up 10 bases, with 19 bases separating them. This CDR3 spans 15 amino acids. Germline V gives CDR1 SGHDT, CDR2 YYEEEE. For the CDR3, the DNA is TGTGCCAGCAGGACTGAACAGGGAGTAGGGTCACCCCTCCACTTT. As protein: CASRTEQGVGSPLHF.

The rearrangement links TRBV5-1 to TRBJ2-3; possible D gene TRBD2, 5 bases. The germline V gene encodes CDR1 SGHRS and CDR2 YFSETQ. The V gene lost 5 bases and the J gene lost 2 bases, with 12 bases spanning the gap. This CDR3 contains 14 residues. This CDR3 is CASSSGVFTDTQYF. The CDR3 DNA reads TGCGCCAGCAGTTCCGGGGTCTTCACAGATACGCAGTATTTT.